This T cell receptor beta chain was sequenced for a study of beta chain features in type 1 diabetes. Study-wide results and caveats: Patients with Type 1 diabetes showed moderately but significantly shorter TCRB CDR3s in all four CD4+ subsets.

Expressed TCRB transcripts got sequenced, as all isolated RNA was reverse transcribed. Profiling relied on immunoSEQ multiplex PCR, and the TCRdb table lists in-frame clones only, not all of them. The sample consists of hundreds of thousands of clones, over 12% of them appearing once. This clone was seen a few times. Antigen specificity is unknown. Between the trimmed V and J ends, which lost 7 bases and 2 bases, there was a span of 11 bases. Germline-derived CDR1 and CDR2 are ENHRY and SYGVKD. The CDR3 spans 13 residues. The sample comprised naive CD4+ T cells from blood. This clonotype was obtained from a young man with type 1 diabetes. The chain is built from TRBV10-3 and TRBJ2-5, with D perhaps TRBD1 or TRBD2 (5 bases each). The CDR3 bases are TGTGCCATCATGAAGGGACCGCAAGAGACCCAGTACTTC. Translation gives CAIMKGPQETQYF.